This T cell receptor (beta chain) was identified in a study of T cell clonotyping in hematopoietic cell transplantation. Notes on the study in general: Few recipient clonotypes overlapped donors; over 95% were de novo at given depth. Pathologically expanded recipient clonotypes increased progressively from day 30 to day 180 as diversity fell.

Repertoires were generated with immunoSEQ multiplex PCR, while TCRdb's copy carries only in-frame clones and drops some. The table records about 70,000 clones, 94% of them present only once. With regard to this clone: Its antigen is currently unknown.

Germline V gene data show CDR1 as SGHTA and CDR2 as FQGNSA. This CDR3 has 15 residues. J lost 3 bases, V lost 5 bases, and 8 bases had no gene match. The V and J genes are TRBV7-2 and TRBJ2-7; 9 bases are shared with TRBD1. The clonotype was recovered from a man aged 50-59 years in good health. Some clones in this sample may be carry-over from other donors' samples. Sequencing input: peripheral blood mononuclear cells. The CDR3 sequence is CASSLGTGHFYEQYF. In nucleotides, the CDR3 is TGTGCCAGCAGCCTAGGGACAGGGCATTTCTACGAGCAGTACTTC.